Listed below are T cell receptor beta chains from one sample, sequenced in a study of cytomegalovirus exposure and HLA in healthy donors. Clones were read by immunoSEQ multiplex PCR, and TCRdb kept only the in-frame ones, dropping some. The sample has roughly 180,000 clones; around 74% are singletons. The sequenced sample was PBMCs. The source is a girl aged 5 to 17 in good health and CMV-seropositive. Each CDR3 is given with its conserved first and last residue. Fields, in order: J gene, D gene, V gene, clone size, CDR3 DNA, CDR3 protein. D genes are given only for firm matches. Not every row has a clone size; where given, it reads once, few, many or a size class.

>TRBJ1-4|-|TRBV2|-
TGTGCCAGCAGTGGTGGGGGGATGAACCTGTTTTTT
CASSGGGMNLFF
>TRBJ2-3|-|TRBV6-4|-
TGTGCCAACGATCTAGCGAGGGTCACAGATACGCAGTATTTT
CANDLARVTDTQYF
>TRBJ2-1|TRBD2|TRBV4-3|-
TGCGCCAGCAGCCAAGAGCGGCTAGCGGCCTACAATGAGCAGTTCTTC
CASSQERLAAYNEQFF
>TRBJ1-6|TRBD1|TRBV7-2|-
TGTGCCAGCAGCCGCGTCCCGGGACAGGGGCCCAACGCCCACTTT
CASSRVPGQGPNAHF
>TRBJ2-7|-|TRBV4-3|-
TGCGCCAGCAGCCAAGGAAGCCTACCCCCCTACGAGCAGTACTTC
CASSQGSLPPYEQYF
>TRBJ2-7|TRBD2|TRBV10-3|-
TGTGCCTCCGGGACTAGCGAAACCTACGAGCAGTACTTC
CASGTSETYEQYF
>TRBJ1-2|-|TRBV27|-
TGTGCCAGCACCCTTAGCGCGAGGTATGGCTACACCTTC
CASTLSARYGYTF
>TRBJ2-7|TRBD2|TRBV30|once
TGTGCCTGGAGTTTAGCCGGGGGGTATACCTACGAGCAGTACTTC
CAWSLAGGYTYEQYF
>TRBJ2-7|-|TRBV11-3|once
TGTGCCAGCAGCTTAGGGGGGGGCGCCTACGAGCAGTACTTC
CASSLGGGAYEQYF
>TRBJ2-5|-|TRBV4-1|-
TGCGCCAGCAGCCAAGATTTGGTGGGCGTGTCAGAGACCCAGTACTTC
CASSQDLVGVSETQYF
>TRBJ2-5|TRBD2|TRBV5-1|-
TGCGCCAGCAGCTTGGGGGACTACGAAGAGACCCAGTACTTC
CASSLGDYEETQYF
>TRBJ2-5|-|TRBV7-2|-
TGTGCCAGCAGCTTAGTCCTCACCAGAGAGACCCAGTACTTC
CASSLVLTRETQYF
>TRBJ2-3|-|TRBV10-3|-
TGTGCCATCAGTGAGTCGTGGGGCGTTGAGACAGATACGCAGTATTTT
CAISESWGVETDTQYF
>TRBJ2-3|TRBD2|TRBV2|-
TGTGCCAGCAGCGGAGGACTAGCGGGGGGCGCAGATACGCAGTATTTT
CASSGGLAGGADTQYF
>TRBJ1-2|-|TRBV6-6|-
TGTGCCAGCAGCTTCACTTATGGCTACACCTTC
CASSFTYGYTF
>TRBJ2-3|-|TRBV11-3|once
TGTGCCAGCAGCTTAGATAACCTAGCGAGCCCCGCAGATACGCAGTATTTT
CASSLDNLASPADTQYF
>TRBJ2-7|-|TRBV4-1|-
TGCGCCAGCAGCCACTCTACTAGCCAACCTTACGAGCAGTACTTC
CASSHSTSQPYEQYF
>TRBJ2-7|-|TRBV7-8|-
TGTGCCAGCAGCCAACCTACAGGGGAGGTATCCTACGAGCAGTACTTC
CASSQPTGEVSYEQYF
>TRBJ2-1|TRBD2|TRBV11-2|-
TGTGCCAGCAGCATAATCCTAGCGGGGGGGGACAATGAGCAGTTCTTC
CASSIILAGGDNEQFF
>TRBJ2-1|TRBD2|TRBV29-1|-
TGCAGCGTTGGGACCGGGACTAGCTTTAATGAGCAGTTCTTC
CSVGTGTSFNEQFF